These 18 T cell receptor beta chains came from one sample sequenced in a study of cytomegalovirus exposure and HLA in healthy donors. PCR was performed using 60 Vbeta and 13 Jbeta primers. Clones were read by immunoSEQ multiplex PCR, and TCRdb kept only the in-frame ones, dropping some. The sample lists 60,000 to 75,000 clones, around four fifths occurring once. The sequencing sample was made of PBMCs. Receptors were obtained from a woman between 25 and 40 years old in good health and CMV-seropositive.

V is TRBV4-2 and J is TRBJ2-7, with D perhaps matching TRBD2 (7 bases). CDR3 length equals 15 residues. Trimming pared 0 bases from V and 4 bases from J, leaving 13 bases between. In germline, CDR1 is LGHNA, CDR2 YNFKEQ. CDR3 sequence (DNA): TGTGCCAGCAGCCAAGAAAGGGGGGGAGCTTACGAGCAGTACTTC. Amino acids: CASSQERGGAYEQYF.

The chain carries TRBV5-1 and TRBJ2-3; the D gene is possibly TRBD2 (6 bases). The CDR3 covers 13 residues. Germline CDR1 SGHRS, CDR2 YFSETQ. Trimming pared 3 bases from V and 2 bases from J, leaving 7 bases between. CDR3 amino acids: CASSSGDTDTQYF. The CDR3 bases are TGCGCCAGCAGCTCGGGAGACACAGATACGCAGTATTTT. Combining the CDR3 with reference TRBV5-1 and TRBJ2-3 gives the whole variable domain KAGVTQTPRYLIKTRGQQVTLSCSPISGHRSVSWYQQTPGQGLQFLFEYFSETQRNKGNFPGRFSGRQFSNSRSEMNVSTLELGDSALYLCASSSGDTDTQYFGPGTRLTVL.

The chain combines TRBV5-1 with TRBJ2-7; 7 bases are a match to TRBD1. Germline lookup yields CDR1 SGHRS and CDR2 YFSETQ. Germline trimming cut 3 bases from V and 3 bases from J; bases unmatched to any gene: 6. The CDR3 covers 14 residues. CDR3: CASSYGTVVYEQYF. DNA of the CDR3: TGCGCCAGCAGCTACGGGACAGTCGTCTACGAGCAGTACTTC.

The sample holds a few counts of this clone. The genes are TRBV6-5 and TRBJ2-7; no definite D call. V was trimmed by 2 bases and J by 3 bases, leaving 11 bases between them. CDR1 is MNHEY, CDR2 SVGAGI, per germline. The CDR3 is 14 amino acids. CDR3 nucleotide sequence: TGTGCCAGCAGTTACGTCGGCGGAAACTACGAGCAGTACTTC. The encoded protein is CASSYVGGNYEQYF.

This rearrangement joins TRBV6-5 to TRBJ1-1, with TRBD1 matching 11 bases. The V and J ends lost 7 bases and 3 bases, in that order; junction bases with no gene match: 7. This CDR3 contains 15 residues. The germline CDR1 and CDR2 sequences are MNHEY and SVGAGI. The CDR3 region is CASIPDRGRYTEAFF. The CDR3 DNA follows: TGTGCCAGCATCCCGGACAGGGGGCGTTACACTGAAGCTTTCTTT.

The CDR3 protein is CASSLRGLAAYEQYF. The CDR3 DNA reads as TGCGCCAGCAGCTTGAGAGGACTAGCGGCCTACGAGCAGTACTTC. V usage is TRBV5-1 and J usage is TRBJ2-7; 10 bases line up with TRBD2. The CDR3 consists of 15 residues. V gave up 1 base and J gave up 2 bases; unmatched junction bases: 3. CDR1 and CDR2 from the germline V gene are SGHRS and YFSETQ.

The rearrangement links TRBV7-9 to TRBJ2-1; no clear D gene. Trimming cost V 4 bases and J 6 bases, with 7 bases left between them. The CDR3 runs 12 residues. The germline V gene encodes CDR1 SEHNR and CDR2 FQNEAQ (reference sequence). CDR3 nucleotides: TGTGCCAGCAGCTCCCGCAGCAATGAGCAGTTCTTC. Protein product: CASSSRSNEQFF.

The chain recombines TRBV7-3 with TRBJ2-6; possibly TRBD2 for D (5 bases). CDR1 and CDR2 (germline): SGHTA, FQGTGA. This CDR3 contains 15 residues. Trimming cost V 5 bases and J 1 base, with 9 bases left between them. The CDR3 loop is CASSPGGSGANVLTF. The CDR3 bases are TGTGCCAGCAGCCCCGGCGGGTCTGGGGCCAACGTCCTGACTTTC.

The chain employs TRBV10-3 and TRBJ2-1, with 16 positions matching TRBD2. Germline CDR1 and CDR2: ENHRY and SYGVKD. This CDR3 is built from 20 residues. J lost 5 bases, V lost 0 bases, and 10 bases had no gene match. The DNA for the CDR3 is TGTGCCATCAGTGAGTCTGGACGGGGACTAGCGGGAGGGATGGACAATGAGCAGTTCTTC. Translating it yields CAISESGRGLAGGMDNEQFF.

This clone was seen a single time. The CDR3 reads CAWISGRAGADTQYF. The CDR3, as DNA: TGTGCCTGGATATCCGGGAGGGCCGGGGCAGATACGCAGTATTTT. This rearrangement joins TRBV30 to TRBJ2-3, with 8 bases that match TRBD2. The CDR3 totals 15 residues. Germline-derived CDR1 and CDR2 are GTSNPN and SVGIG (reference sequence). V dropped 4 bases and J dropped 4; count of bases not matched to a gene: 10.

The V gene is TRBV6-5, the J gene TRBJ1-4; D gene ambiguous. The CDR3 covers 15 residues. CDR1 is MNHEY, CDR2 SVGAGI, per germline. Trimming stripped 2 bases from V and 4 bases from J, with 11 bases between. The CDR3 is CASSYQPYDNEKLFF. The CDR3 bases are TGTGCCAGCAGTTACCAACCCTATGATAATGAAAAACTGTTTTTT.

This clone was observed once. The CDR3 loop reads CAWARGLGELFF. The CDR3 DNA follows: TGTGCCTGGGCTAGGGGGCTCGGGGAGCTGTTTTTT. The rearrangement joins TRBV30 to TRBJ2-2, with 7 bases that match TRBD1. The CDR3 totals 12 residues. Germline V gives CDR1 GTSNPN, CDR2 SVGIG (reference sequence). V gave up 5 bases and J gave up 7 bases; unmatched junction bases: 4.

The chain joins TRBV7-6 to TRBJ1-2; possible D gene TRBD1, 5 bases. V was trimmed by 5 bases and J by 4 bases, leaving 11 bases between them. CDR3 length equals 13 residues. Germline V gene lookup returns CDR1 SGHVS and CDR2 FNYEAQ. The DNA for the CDR3 is TGTGCCAGCAGCCCGACAGCAGGCTATGGCTACACCTTC. The encoded protein is CASSPTAGYGYTF.

This chain connects TRBV2 to TRBJ1-5; D is possibly TRBD1 (5 bases). CDR1 and CDR2 (germline): SNHLY, FYNNEI. V lost 7 bases to trimming and J lost 0 bases, with 7 bases between them. This CDR3 is built from 13 residues. The CDR3, as DNA: TGTGCCAGCATCAGGGATAGCAATCAGCCCCAGCATTTT. Translated, it gives CASIRDSNQPQHF.

The chain has TRBV7-2 and TRBJ1-1; D may be TRBD1 (6 bases). The ends were cut back, 0 bases at V and 7 bases at J, with 9 bases in the middle. Germline V CDR1 and CDR2: SGHTA, FQGNSA. The CDR3 runs 13 residues. The chain's CDR3 is CASSLARGNEAFF. The DNA of the CDR3 is TGTGCCAGCAGCTTAGCCAGGGGTAATGAAGCTTTCTTT.

In its sample, this clone was seen a few times. This sequence joins TRBV30 and TRBJ1-2, with D perhaps TRBD1 (6 bases). CDR1 is GTSNPN and CDR2 is SVGIG in the germline V gene (reference sequence). Deletions cut 0 bases from V and 9 bases from J, with 14 bases between. The length of the CDR3 is 13 residues. This chain's CDR3 is CAWSVAGQGSYTF. CDR3 nucleotides: TGTGCCTGGAGTGTAGCGGGGCAGGGGAGCTACACCTTC.

The rearrangement joins TRBV10-3 to TRBJ2-7, with 7 bases lining up with TRBD1. The CDR3 length is 14 residues. Germline CDR1 is ENHRY and CDR2 is SYGVKD. The ends lost 6 bases at V and 1 base at J; junction bases unmatched: 6. The CDR3 region has the DNA TGTGCCATCAGGAGGACAGGAACGTCCTACGAGCAGTACTTC. This gives the protein CAIRRTGTSYEQYF.

The chain links TRBV14 to TRBJ1-2, with 8 positions matching TRBD1. Germline V lookup: CDR1 SGHDN, CDR2 FVKESK. V dropped 3 bases and J dropped 3; count of bases not matched to a gene: 9. This CDR3 has 16 amino acids. CDR3 region: CASSHNPGGADYGYTF. The CDR3 DNA follows: TGTGCCAGCAGCCACAATCCAGGGGGCGCTGACTATGGCTACACCTTC.